One sample yielded the 2 T cell receptor beta chains listed below, sequenced in a study of T cells after yellow fever vaccination. A single record per CDR3 protein comes from TCRdb applying MiXCR to the 5' RACE reads. Found here are 140,000 to 150,000 distinct CDR3 sequences, more than 6.5% of them singletons; the top ten hold more than 0.55%. The sample in question was CD4+ T cells sorted from PBMCs, obtained 10 days after the yellow fever booster vaccination. The source is a young man who received the YFV17D yellow fever vaccine.

Concerning this clonotype: A much larger clonotype is one base distant, so this may be a read error. The chain has TRBV11-2 and TRBJ2-1; D might be TRBD1 or TRBD2, each matching 5 bases. V lost 5 bases and J lost 3, with 17 bases in between. The germline V gene has CDR1 SGHAT and CDR2 FQNNGV. The CDR3 spans 16 residues. Written as DNA, the CDR3 is TGTGCCAGCAGCCCAACGGACACGGGGCACTACAATGAGCAGTTCTTC. This sequence encodes CASSPTDTGHYNEQFF.

This clonotype was found a few times. This sequence joins TRBV5-1 and TRBJ2-5, with 8 nucleotides matching TRBD2. Trimming at V came to 0 bases and at J to 4 bases, leaving 11 bases not matched to a gene. The CDR3 consists of 17 residues. CDR1 and CDR2 from the germline V gene are SGHRS and YFSETQ. As DNA, the CDR3 is TGCGCCAGCAGCTTGGCTGGCGCGGCGGGGGGCGGAGAGACCCAGTACTTC. It is translated as CASSLAGAAGGGETQYF.